This T cell receptor (beta chain) was captured in a study of T-cell memory formation after mild COVID-19. Study-wide results and caveats: There was a balanced CD4/CD8 profile in clones contracting day 15 to 85, and later expanders leaned CD4+. Largely, contracting CD4+ clones fell within CM and EM, and contracting CD8+ clones within EMRA. Second-wave clones peaking on day 37 lacked confirmed SARS-CoV-2 specificity.

This clonotype was seen only a few times. Its antigen remains unidentified. It was 5'RACE with constant-segment primers that produced the TCR alpha and TCR beta cDNA libraries, which carried sample barcodes and UMIs. TCRdb processed the 5' RACE reads anew with MiXCR; each CDR3 protein has one entry. The sample consists of a few hundred thousand distinct CDR3 sequences, about 20% of them appearing once. From germline, CDR1 is KGHSH and CDR2 LQKENI. The V gene end was trimmed by 2 bases and the J gene end by 4 bases; junction bases not matched to a gene: 17. The CDR3 totals 19 residues. This clonotype was obtained from an adult woman who had mild COVID-19 (a few samples of this study predate the infection). Cell type and time point are not known. Sequencing used PBMCs or a T cell subset sorted from them (not recorded which). The genes are TRBV18 and TRBJ2-7; 10 nucleotides agree with TRBD2. DNA for the CDR3: TGTGCCAGCTCACCAACCATGACTTATTCTAGCGGGAGTCCGTACGAGCAGTACTTC. As protein: CASSPTMTYSSGSPYEQYF.